The rows below give T cell receptor beta chains drawn from one sample of a study of blood T cell repertoires in COVID-19. Clones were read by immunoSEQ multiplex PCR, and TCRdb kept only the in-frame ones, dropping some. The data contain 100,000 to 150,000 clones, around 87% of them singletons. The sample comprised peripheral blood. All receptors derive from a woman in her sixties or seventies with acute or convalescent COVID-19. Each CDR3 is given without its conserved first and last residue.

CDR3 length	J gene	V gene	CDR3 protein
13	TRBJ1-2	TRBV28	ASSSPGQADYGYT
11	TRBJ1-2	TRBV19	ASSATGGYGYT
17	TRBJ2-1	TRBV18	ASSPAMLVTSGSVNEQF
16	TRBJ2-2	TRBV3-1/TRBV3-2	ASSSGGLLAGSTGELF
12	TRBJ1-2	TRBV6-5	ASSPSGQGSGYT
13	TRBJ1-1	TRBV6-5	ASSYPGGVNTEAF
11	TRBJ2-1	TRBV6-5	ASRKRGLDEQF
11	TRBJ1-2	TRBV6-5	ASNLGQRYGYT
12	TRBJ1-3	TRBV9	ASSVTGEGNTIY
13	TRBJ2-3	TRBV6-5	ASRVTSASTDTQY
12	TRBJ1-2	TRBV5-1	ASSLGGEGYGYT
10	TRBJ2-5	TRBV11-1	ASSLQQETQY
11	TRBJ1-1	TRBV19	ASSIGRNTEAF
15	TRBJ2-5	TRBV3-1/TRBV3-2	ASSQPGGLAGPETQY
15	TRBJ1-3	TRBV5-5	ASSLTADRAIRNTIY
12	TRBJ2-7	TRBV19	ASSPGLAGGEQY
11	TRBJ2-7	TRBV6-5	ASRPGSSYEQY
15	TRBJ1-3	TRBV9	ASSAVVTGVTGNTIY
13	TRBJ1-6	TRBV28	ASSLPEGVNSPLH
15	TRBJ2-4	TRBV19	ASSIATSGVAKNIQY
12	TRBJ1-3	TRBV6-1	ASSERLSGNTIY
15	TRBJ2-4	TRBV7-9	ASSLAEAGVAKNIQY
14	TRBJ2-1	TRBV27	ASSLLSLAGGNEQF
13	TRBJ2-1	TRBV7-9	ASSGTSGRTNEQF
11	TRBJ1-5	TRBV19	ASTPRGGEPQH
10	TRBJ1-6	TRBV10-2	AAGTGLSPLH
12	TRBJ1-5	TRBV18	ASSADRGNQPQH
14	TRBJ2-3	TRBV10-1	ASSDPHRENSDTQY
12	TRBJ1-6	TRBV14	ASSQGQGDSPLH
10	TRBJ1-2	TRBV3-1/TRBV3-2	AIGEAGYGYT
10	TRBJ1-3	TRBV6-5	ASSSAGNTIY
12	TRBJ2-1	TRBV5-5	ASTTWAGYNEQF
13	TRBJ2-7	TRBV7-8	ASSPFRVQLYEQY
12	TRBJ1-5	TRBV6-2/TRBV6-3	ASSYGGNNQPQH
13	TRBJ1-3	TRBV3-1/TRBV3-2	ASSYWTSSGNTIY
16	TRBJ2-2	TRBV4-1	ASSQAVTSGRNTGELF
15	TRBJ1-3	TRBV4-1	ASSQFPKGQRGNTIY